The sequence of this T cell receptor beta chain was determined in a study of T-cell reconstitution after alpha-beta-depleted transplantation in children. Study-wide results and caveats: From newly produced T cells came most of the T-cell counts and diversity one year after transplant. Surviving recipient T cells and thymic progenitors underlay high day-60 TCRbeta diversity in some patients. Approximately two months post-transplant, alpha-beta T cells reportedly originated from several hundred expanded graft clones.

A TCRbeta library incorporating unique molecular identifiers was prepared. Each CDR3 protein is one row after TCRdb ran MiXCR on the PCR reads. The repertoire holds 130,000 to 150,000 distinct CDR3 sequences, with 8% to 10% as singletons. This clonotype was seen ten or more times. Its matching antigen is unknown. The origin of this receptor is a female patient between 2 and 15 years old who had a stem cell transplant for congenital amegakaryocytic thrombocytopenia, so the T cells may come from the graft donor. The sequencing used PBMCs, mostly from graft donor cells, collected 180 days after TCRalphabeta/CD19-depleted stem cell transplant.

CDR3 sequence reads: CAISVTGSNEQYF. CDR3 sequence (DNA): TGTGCCATCAGTGTAACAGGCTCGAACGAGCAGTACTTC. The chain has TRBV10-3 and TRBJ2-7, with TRBD1 as a possible D gene (5 bases). There are 13 residues in the CDR3. The V gene's germline CDR1 is ENHRY and CDR2 SYGVKD. Between the trimmed V and J ends, which lost 4 bases and 5 bases, there was a span of 12 bases.